This T cell receptor (beta chain) is drawn from a study of blood T cell repertoires in COVID-19. Profiled with immunoSEQ multiplex PCR; TCRdb holds only in-frame clones, not every one. The sample records a few hundred thousand clones, approximately 81% being singletons. This clone showed up just a few times. The CDR3 has 15 residues. V lost 5 bases and J lost 3, with 14 bases in between. Germline values: CDR1 SGHTA, CDR2 FQGNSA. Sequencing input: PBMCs or T cells enriched from blood (not recorded which). This chain uses TRBV7-2 with TRBJ1-3; D perhaps matches TRBD1 (5 bases). This clonotype originated in a woman aged 50 to 65 who had recovered from COVID-19. In nucleotides, the CDR3 is TGTGCCAGCAGCCCCCGCCAGGGCTTTGGAAACACCATATATTTT. This translates into CASSPRQGFGNTIYF.